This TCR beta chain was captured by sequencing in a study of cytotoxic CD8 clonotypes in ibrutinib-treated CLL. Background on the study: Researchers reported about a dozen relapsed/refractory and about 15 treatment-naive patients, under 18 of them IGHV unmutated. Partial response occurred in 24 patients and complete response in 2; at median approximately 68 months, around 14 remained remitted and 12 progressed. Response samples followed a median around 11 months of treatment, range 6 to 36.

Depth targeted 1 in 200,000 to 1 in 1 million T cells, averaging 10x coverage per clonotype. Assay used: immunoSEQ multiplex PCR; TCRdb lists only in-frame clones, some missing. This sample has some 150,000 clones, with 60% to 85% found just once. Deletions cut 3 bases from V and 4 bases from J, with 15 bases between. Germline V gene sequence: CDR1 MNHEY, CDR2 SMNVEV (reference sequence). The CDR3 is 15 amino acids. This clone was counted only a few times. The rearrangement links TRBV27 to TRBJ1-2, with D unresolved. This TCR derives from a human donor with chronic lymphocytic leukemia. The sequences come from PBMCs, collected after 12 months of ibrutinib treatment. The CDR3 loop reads CASSLTAGPSYGYTF. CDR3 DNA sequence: TGTGCCAGCAGTTTGACCGCCGGGCCCAGCTATGGCTACACCTTC.